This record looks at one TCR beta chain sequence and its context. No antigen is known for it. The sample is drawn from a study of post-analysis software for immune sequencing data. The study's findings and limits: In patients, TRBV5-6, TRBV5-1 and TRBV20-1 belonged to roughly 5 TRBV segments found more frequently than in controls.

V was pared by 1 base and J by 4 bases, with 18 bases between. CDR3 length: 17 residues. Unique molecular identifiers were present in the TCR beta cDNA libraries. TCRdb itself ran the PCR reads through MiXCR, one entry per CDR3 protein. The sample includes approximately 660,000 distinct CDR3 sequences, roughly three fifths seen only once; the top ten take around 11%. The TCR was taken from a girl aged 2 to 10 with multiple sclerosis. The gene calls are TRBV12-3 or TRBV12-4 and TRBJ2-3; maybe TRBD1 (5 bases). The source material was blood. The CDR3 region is CASSLGQGAFSADTQYF. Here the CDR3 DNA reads TGTGCCAGCAGTTTAGGGCAGGGCGCCTTCAGCGCAGATACGCAGTATTTT.